Listed below are T cell receptor beta chains from one sample, sequenced in a study of blood T cell repertoires in COVID-19. Repertoires were generated with immunoSEQ multiplex PCR, while TCRdb's copy carries only in-frame clones and drops some. The sample records fewer than 300,000 clones, 86% being singletons. The sequenced sample was peripheral blood. The receptor source for this set is a woman in her 30s with COVID-19, enrolled during active disease. The CDR3 runs from the conserved cysteine through the conserved F or W. Each record gives: D gene, clone size, V gene, J gene, CDR3 DNA, CDR3 protein. A D gene is named only where the DNA matches it firmly. Size is omitted from some rows. Given values are once, few, many or a class for expanded clones.

d_call: .; clone_size: .; v_call: TRBV5-4; j_call: TRBJ1-2; cdr3_nt: TGTGCCAGCAGCCCGGGAGTAACTAACTATGGCTACACCTTC; cdr3_aa: CASSPGVTNYGYTF
d_call: TRBD2; clone_size: .; v_call: TRBV3-1/TRBV3-2; j_call: TRBJ2-1; cdr3_nt: TGTGCCAGCAGCCAACAACTAGCGGGGATTAGCTCCTACAATGAGCAGTTCTTC; cdr3_aa: CASSQQLAGISSYNEQFF
d_call: .; clone_size: once; v_call: TRBV5-4; j_call: TRBJ1-1; cdr3_nt: TGTGCCAGCAGCTTGGTCCCCCGGAACACTGAAGCTTTCTTT; cdr3_aa: CASSLVPRNTEAFF
d_call: TRBD2; clone_size: .; v_call: TRBV28; j_call: TRBJ2-1; cdr3_nt: TGTGCCAGCACAGCCTGGGGGCTAGCGGGGAATGAGCAGTTCTTC; cdr3_aa: CASTAWGLAGNEQFF
d_call: TRBD2; clone_size: few; v_call: TRBV11-2; j_call: TRBJ2-5; cdr3_nt: TGTGCCAGCAGCTTAGGGGGGACTAGCGGCGGGGAGACCCAGTACTTC; cdr3_aa: CASSLGGTSGGETQYF
d_call: .; clone_size: few; v_call: TRBV19; j_call: TRBJ2-7; cdr3_nt: TGTGCCAGTGAAGGTTCGGACAGCTCCGAGCAGTACTTC; cdr3_aa: CASEGSDSSEQYF
d_call: .; clone_size: once; v_call: TRBV3-1/TRBV3-2; j_call: TRBJ2-2; cdr3_nt: TGTGCCAGCAGCCAATCGGACACCGGGGAGCTGTTTTTT; cdr3_aa: CASSQSDTGELFF
d_call: TRBD1; clone_size: once; v_call: TRBV14; j_call: TRBJ2-3; cdr3_nt: TGTGCCAGCAGCCCGACAGGGCGTACGCAGTATTTT; cdr3_aa: CASSPTGRTQYF
d_call: .; clone_size: .; v_call: TRBV3-1/TRBV3-2; j_call: TRBJ2-1; cdr3_nt: TGTGCCAGCAGCCATCCCAAGGGAACTAGAGGCTACAATGAGCAGTTCTTC; cdr3_aa: CASSHPKGTRGYNEQFF
d_call: TRBD2; clone_size: .; v_call: TRBV28; j_call: TRBJ2-1; cdr3_nt: TGTGCCTGCGGGGGGGGCCCCTACAATGAGCAGTTCTTC; cdr3_aa: CACGGGPYNEQFF
d_call: TRBD1; clone_size: .; v_call: TRBV5-5; j_call: TRBJ1-1; cdr3_nt: TGTGCCAGCAGTCACAGGGGGGTGGAAGCTTTCTTT; cdr3_aa: CASSHRGVEAFF
d_call: .; clone_size: .; v_call: TRBV7-6; j_call: TRBJ2-1; cdr3_nt: TGTGCCAGCTCAGTGGGGCCAAGCTCCTACAATGAGCAGTTCTTC; cdr3_aa: CASSVGPSSYNEQFF
d_call: .; clone_size: .; v_call: TRBV21-1; j_call: TRBJ2-7; cdr3_nt: TGTGCCAGCACCCCGTCGAAGGGGGCTTGGGAGCAGTACTTC; cdr3_aa: CASTPSKGAWEQYF
d_call: .; clone_size: .; v_call: TRBV5-4; j_call: TRBJ2-3; cdr3_nt: TGTGCCAGCAGCCATGACTGGGGGGTAGATACGCAGTATTTT; cdr3_aa: CASSHDWGVDTQYF
d_call: .; clone_size: .; v_call: TRBV19; j_call: TRBJ2-7; cdr3_nt: TGTGCCAGTAGTATAACAGGGTTGACCTACGAGCAGTACTTC; cdr3_aa: CASSITGLTYEQYF
d_call: TRBD1; clone_size: .; v_call: TRBV7-6; j_call: TRBJ2-3; cdr3_nt: TGTGCCAGCACCTGGACAGGGGGCGCGGCAGATACGCAGTATTTT; cdr3_aa: CASTWTGGAADTQYF
d_call: .; clone_size: .; v_call: TRBV15; j_call: TRBJ2-5; cdr3_nt: TGTGCCACCAGCAGAGATGGGCGGGATCCAGAGGCCTCAGAGACCCAGTACTTC; cdr3_aa: CATSRDGRDPEASETQYF
d_call: TRBD2; clone_size: .; v_call: TRBV10-1; j_call: TRBJ2-3; cdr3_nt: TGCGCCAGCAGTGAGACGGGACTATCAAGGGATACGCAGTATTTT; cdr3_aa: CASSETGLSRDTQYF
d_call: .; clone_size: .; v_call: TRBV5-1; j_call: TRBJ1-2; cdr3_nt: TGCGCCAGCAGCCAGGGTGTGGGTAGTGGCTACACCTTC; cdr3_aa: CASSQGVGSGYTF
d_call: .; clone_size: .; v_call: TRBV11-2; j_call: TRBJ1-2; cdr3_nt: TGTGCCAGCAGCTCGCCAGGGATTGTTGGCTACACCTTC; cdr3_aa: CASSSPGIVGYTF
d_call: TRBD1; clone_size: few; v_call: TRBV19; j_call: TRBJ1-2; cdr3_nt: TGTGCCAGTAGTCAGGGGGCGCGTGGCTACACCTTC; cdr3_aa: CASSQGARGYTF
d_call: .; clone_size: .; v_call: TRBV6-5; j_call: TRBJ2-3; cdr3_nt: TGTGCCAGCAGCTCACTAGGGGATACGCAGTATTTT; cdr3_aa: CASSSLGDTQYF
d_call: TRBD1; clone_size: .; v_call: TRBV9; j_call: TRBJ2-3; cdr3_nt: TGTGCCAGCAGCGTAGGGGCAGGGGGCCCCACAGATACGCAGTATTTT; cdr3_aa: CASSVGAGGPTDTQYF
d_call: .; clone_size: .; v_call: TRBV2; j_call: TRBJ1-2; cdr3_nt: TGTGCCAGCAGTGAAGCGCTTCCGGGGTATGGCTACACCTTC; cdr3_aa: CASSEALPGYGYTF
d_call: TRBD1; clone_size: .; v_call: TRBV5-1; j_call: TRBJ2-3; cdr3_nt: TGCGCCAGCAGTTCGGGACAGGGGGCGATTCCGACAGATACGCAGTATTTT; cdr3_aa: CASSSGQGAIPTDTQYF
d_call: .; clone_size: .; v_call: TRBV4-1; j_call: TRBJ2-3; cdr3_nt: TGCGCCAGCAGCCAAGTAGGGGCCGGTCCCGATACGCAGTATTTT; cdr3_aa: CASSQVGAGPDTQYF
d_call: TRBD2; clone_size: few; v_call: TRBV7-9; j_call: TRBJ2-7; cdr3_nt: TGTGCCAGCAGCTTGGCTAGCGGGGGCCGCTACGAGCAGTACTTC; cdr3_aa: CASSLASGGRYEQYF
d_call: .; clone_size: .; v_call: TRBV27; j_call: TRBJ1-4; cdr3_nt: TGTGCCAGCAGTTTATTTGGATCGGGTACAGGTCCGACGAATGAAAAACTGTTTTTT; cdr3_aa: CASSLFGSGTGPTNEKLFF
d_call: .; clone_size: .; v_call: TRBV6-4; j_call: TRBJ1-5; cdr3_nt: TGTGCCAGCAGTGACTCGAGTAGGGGAAATCAGCCCCAGCATTTT; cdr3_aa: CASSDSSRGNQPQHF
d_call: .; clone_size: .; v_call: TRBV3-1/TRBV3-2; j_call: TRBJ2-7; cdr3_nt: TGTGCCAGCAGCCAAGCCCTTCGGACTCGGGACGAGCAGTACTTC; cdr3_aa: CASSQALRTRDEQYF
d_call: TRBD1; clone_size: .; v_call: TRBV19; j_call: TRBJ1-2; cdr3_nt: TGTGCCAGTCGAAGAGACAGGGTCGACGGCTACACCTTC; cdr3_aa: CASRRDRVDGYTF
d_call: .; clone_size: once; v_call: TRBV27; j_call: TRBJ2-7; cdr3_nt: TGTGCCAGCAGTTTATGGGGCTCGTACGAGCAGTACTTC; cdr3_aa: CASSLWGSYEQYF
d_call: .; clone_size: .; v_call: TRBV4-1; j_call: TRBJ2-2; cdr3_nt: TGCGCCAGCAGCCGAGGAACCGGGGAGCTGTTTTTT; cdr3_aa: CASSRGTGELFF
d_call: TRBD1; clone_size: .; v_call: TRBV23-1; j_call: TRBJ2-2; cdr3_nt: TGCGCCAGCAGTCCATCAACAGGGGGCGGTCGGACCGGGGAGCTGTTTTTT; cdr3_aa: CASSPSTGGGRTGELFF
d_call: TRBD1; clone_size: .; v_call: TRBV2; j_call: TRBJ1-5; cdr3_nt: TGTGCCAGCAGCCAGGACAGGGTAGGAAATCAGCCCCAGCATTTT; cdr3_aa: CASSQDRVGNQPQHF
d_call: .; clone_size: .; v_call: TRBV2; j_call: TRBJ1-1; cdr3_nt: TGTGCCAGCAGACCTCAGGACGGACGAGGGTTAGCTTTCTTT; cdr3_aa: CASRPQDGRGLAFF
d_call: .; clone_size: once; v_call: TRBV5-4; j_call: TRBJ2-3; cdr3_nt: TGTGCCAGCAGCTTGGGGCGACAGACGAGCACAGATACGCAGTATTTT; cdr3_aa: CASSLGRQTSTDTQYF
d_call: TRBD2; clone_size: .; v_call: TRBV3-1/TRBV3-2; j_call: TRBJ2-1; cdr3_nt: TGTGCCAGCAGCCACCAACTGGCGGGGGAGGACTCCTACAATGAGCAGTTCTTC; cdr3_aa: CASSHQLAGEDSYNEQFF